A single sample is the source of the 22 T cell receptor beta chains below, sequenced in a study of OX40 agonist ivuxolimab in advanced cancers. Clones were sequenced by immunoSEQ multiplex PCR, and TCRdb holds only the in-frame ones, with some missing. The sample includes tens of thousands of clones, roughly 90% seen only once; the top ten take roughly 53%. Source: CD4+ or CD8+ T cells sorted from blood, taken in a trial of the OX40 agonist ivuxolimab. These receptor sequences come from an adult with an advanced solid tumor such as melanoma, head and neck, liver or kidney cancer.

The J gene is TRBJ1-4, the V gene TRBV7-2; no reliable D call. V was cut by 2 bases and J by 6 bases, with 16 bases left in between. The length of the CDR3 is 16 residues. The germline CDR1 and CDR2 sequences are SGHTA and FQGNSA. CDR3 DNA: TGTGCCAGCAGCTTACCTAAGACCACTTCCGATGAAAAACTGTTTTTT. The encoded protein is CASSLPKTTSDEKLFF.

CDR3 sequence (DNA): TGTGCCAGCACCGTTGCTACTAGCACAGATACGCAGTATTTT. Translation: CASTVATSTDTQYF. V and J are TRBV6-5 and TRBJ2-3, with D hard to call. Germline V lookup: CDR1 MNHEY, CDR2 SVGAGI. The CDR3 sequence is 14 residues long. Trimming removed 7 bases at V and 0 bases at J, with 11 bases between.

This clone was seen just once. The chain joins TRBV29-1 to TRBJ2-3, with D perhaps TRBD2 (6 bases). V lost 3 bases and J 6 bases, leaving 13 bases between the germline ends. This CDR3 has 13 residues. Germline V gene lookup returns CDR1 SQVTM and CDR2 ANQGSEA. The CDR3 bases are TGCAGCGTTGAGCTGGGACTTCCGGATACGCAGTATTTT. It translates to CSVELGLPDTQYF.

The chain carries TRBV4-1 and TRBJ1-2, with D tentatively TRBD1 (5 bases). This CDR3 has 13 residues. V gave up 1 base and J gave up 4 bases, with 7 bases separating them. Germline V gene sequence: CDR1 MGHRA, CDR2 YSYEKL. CDR3 nucleotides: TGCGCCAGCAGCCAAGCAGACAGCTATGGCTACACCTTC. Translating it yields CASSQADSYGYTF.

The chain combines TRBV19 with TRBJ1-6; D remains unclear. The ends were cut back, 3 bases at V and 4 bases at J, with 7 bases in the middle. CDR1 LNHDA and CDR2 SQIVND come from the germline V gene (reference sequence). CDR3 length: 14 amino acids. CDR3 loop: CASSIREYNSPLHF. For the CDR3, the DNA is TGTGCCAGTAGTATTCGGGAATATAATTCACCCCTCCACTTT.

The CDR3 sequence: CSVEEEFGQGAYEQYF. The CDR3 DNA sequence: TGCAGCGTTGAAGAGGAGTTTGGGCAGGGGGCCTACGAGCAGTACTTC. The rearrangement joins TRBV29-1 to TRBJ2-7, with TRBD1 matching 7 bases. The germline gives CDR1 SQVTM, CDR2 ANQGSEA. After removal of 0 bases from V and 2 bases from J, the junction contained 10 bases not matched to a gene. The length of the CDR3 is 16 residues.

This sequence joins TRBV9 and TRBJ2-5, with D possibly being TRBD1 or TRBD2 (5 bases each). Trimming shortened V by 5 bases and J by 1 base, and 15 bases separated the two germline ends. Germline CDR1 and CDR2: SGDLS and YYNGEE. The length of the CDR3 is 15 residues. CDR3 DNA sequence: TGTGCCAGCAGAGCCGGGACGCAAACCCAAGAGACCCAGTACTTC. Residues: CASRAGTQTQETQYF.

The chain carries TRBV25-1 and TRBJ1-1; D unclear. The germline V gene encodes CDR1 MGHDK and CDR2 SYGVNS. CDR3 length equals 14 residues. The germline V and J ends were trimmed by 6 bases and 1 base, with 12 bases remaining between them. The CDR3 DNA reads TGTGCCAGCAGCCAATGGTCAGGGAACACTGAAGCTTTCTTT. Amino acid sequence: CASSQWSGNTEAFF.

The chain recombines TRBV5-1 with TRBJ2-1; a weak D match, TRBD2 (5 bases). V lost 0 bases to trimming and J lost 0 bases, with 10 bases between them. Germline values: CDR1 SGHRS, CDR2 YFSETQ. The CDR3 is 16 amino acids. The CDR3 nucleotides are TGCGCCAGCAGCTTGGGAGGGCGGGCCTCCTACAATGAGCAGTTCTTC. It translates to CASSLGGRASYNEQFF.

V and J are TRBV5-4 and TRBJ2-5; D remains ambiguous. Germline CDR1 SGHNT, CDR2 YYREEE (reference sequence). The CDR3 sequence is 9 residues long. V lost 8 bases to trimming and J lost 5 bases, with 4 bases between them. CDR3 in amino acids: CARRETQYF. The DNA for the CDR3 is TGTGCCAGGCGGGAGACCCAGTACTTC.

This chain joins TRBV27 and TRBJ2-7; D might be TRBD1 (6 bases). V gave up 3 bases and J gave up 3 bases, with 9 bases separating them. Germline V gives CDR1 MNHEY, CDR2 SMNVEV (reference sequence). The CDR3 has 13 amino acids. The CDR3: CASSFRGGYEQYF. The CDR3 nucleotides read TGTGCCAGCAGTTTCCGAGGGGGCTACGAGCAGTACTTC.

The chain employs TRBV11-2 and TRBJ2-1; D unresolved. Germline CDR1 is SGHAT and CDR2 is FQNNGV. The germline V and J ends were trimmed by 5 bases and 1 base, with 6 bases remaining between them. The length of the CDR3 is 13 residues. The CDR3 sequence: CASSISSYNEQFF. Here the CDR3 DNA reads TGTGCCAGCAGCATAAGTTCCTACAATGAGCAGTTCTTC.

The genes are TRBV28 and TRBJ2-7, with 12 nucleotides matching TRBD2. This CDR3 comprises 16 residues. CDR1 is MDHEN and CDR2 is SYDVKM in the germline V gene. J gave up 6 bases and V 4 bases, and 10 bases lay outside the gene matches. CDR3 bases: TGTGCCAGCAGTTCGCTAGCGGGGGGGCTTCAGGGCGAGCAGTACTTC. The encoded protein is CASSSLAGGLQGEQYF.

This chain joins TRBV28 and TRBJ1-5; 8 bases are shared with TRBD1. V was clipped by 2 bases and J by 7 bases; unmatched bases: 4. Germline V CDR1 and CDR2: MDHEN, SYDVKM. This CDR3 is built from 14 residues. Here the CDR3 DNA reads TGTGCCAGCAGTTTAGCCCAGGGGGCGCAGCCCCAGCATTTT. This translates into CASSLAQGAQPQHF.

This rearrangement joins TRBV9 to TRBJ2-1; 11 bases fit TRBD2. The V segment lost 0 bases and the J segment 9 bases; nucleotides outside the gene matches: 5. This CDR3 has 15 residues. CDR1 is SGDLS, CDR2 YYNGEE, per germline. CDR3 protein: CASSVDSGGASEQFF. The CDR3 DNA follows: TGTGCCAGCAGCGTAGATAGCGGGGGGGCCTCTGAGCAGTTCTTC.

This chain uses TRBV11-2 with TRBJ2-3; no clear D. Germline V gene sequence: CDR1 SGHAT, CDR2 FQNNGV. With 2 bases removed from V and 0 bases from J, the gap between germline ends came to 9 bases. The CDR3 extends over 15 amino acids. The CDR3: CASSLLVGSTDTQYF. DNA for the CDR3: TGTGCCAGCAGCTTACTCGTTGGGAGCACAGATACGCAGTATTTT. Combining the CDR3 with reference TRBV11-2 and TRBJ2-3 gives the whole variable domain EAGVAQSPRYKIIEKRQSVAFWCNPISGHATLYWYQQILGQGPKLLIQFQNNGVVDDSQLPKDRFSAERLKGVDSTLKIQPAKLEDSAVYLCASSLLVGSTDTQYFGPGTRLTVL.

This chain uses TRBV10-1 with TRBJ1-1, with TRBD1 matching 7 bases. This CDR3 has 16 amino acids. Germline CDR1 is WNHNN and CDR2 is SYGVQD (reference sequence). After removal of 0 bases from V and 2 bases from J, the junction contained 6 bases not matched to a gene. CDR3 residues: CASSESGGGLNTEAFF. For the CDR3, the DNA is TGCGCCAGCAGTGAGTCAGGGGGCGGATTAAACACTGAAGCTTTCTTT.

The chain uses TRBV2 and TRBJ1-5, with D tentatively TRBD1 (6 bases). Germline V gives CDR1 SNHLY, CDR2 FYNNEI. The CDR3 spans 14 residues. Trimming cost V 4 bases and J 7 bases, with 14 bases left between them. CDR3 in DNA: TGTGCCAGCAGTGCGGGGGCGCGAGGACAGCCCCAGCATTTT. Its protein is CASSAGARGQPQHF.

The chain recombines TRBV9 with TRBJ2-7; 9 bases align to TRBD1. The CDR3 totals 13 residues. The J segment lost 6 bases and the V segment lost 0 bases, leaving 1 base of the junction unmatched. The germline V gene has CDR1 SGDLS and CDR2 YYNGEE. Here the CDR3 DNA reads TGTGCCAGCAGCGTAGAGACAGGGGGCGAGCAGTACTTC. Protein sequence: CASSVETGGEQYF.

This clone was detected only once. J is TRBJ2-3 and V is TRBV7-6, with D hard to call. V lost 1 base to trimming and J lost 5 bases, with 1 base between them. CDR1 is SGHVS, CDR2 FNYEAQ, per germline. This CDR3 is 11 amino acids long. The CDR3 DNA sequence: TGTGCCAGCAGCTTAGAAGATACGCAGTATTTT. It codes for CASSLEDTQYF.

The chain has TRBV6-1 and TRBJ1-1, with D hard to call. The V and J ends lost 9 bases and 4 bases respectively, with 3 bases between them. The V gene's germline CDR1 is MNHNS and CDR2 SASEGT. The CDR3 extends over 9 amino acids. CDR3 sequence (DNA): TGTGCCAGTTCCACTGAAGCTTTCTTT. It is translated as CASSTEAFF.

This clone was counted a few times. This rearrangement joins TRBV28 to TRBJ2-7, with 9 bases fitting TRBD2. Germline V CDR1 and CDR2: MDHEN, SYDVKM. CDR3 length: 15 amino acids. The V and J ends lost 5 bases and 2 bases, in that order; junction bases with no gene match: 7. This CDR3 reads CASSGDGGGAYEQYF. The CDR3 bases are TGTGCCAGCAGTGGGGACGGCGGGGGGGCCTACGAGCAGTACTTC.